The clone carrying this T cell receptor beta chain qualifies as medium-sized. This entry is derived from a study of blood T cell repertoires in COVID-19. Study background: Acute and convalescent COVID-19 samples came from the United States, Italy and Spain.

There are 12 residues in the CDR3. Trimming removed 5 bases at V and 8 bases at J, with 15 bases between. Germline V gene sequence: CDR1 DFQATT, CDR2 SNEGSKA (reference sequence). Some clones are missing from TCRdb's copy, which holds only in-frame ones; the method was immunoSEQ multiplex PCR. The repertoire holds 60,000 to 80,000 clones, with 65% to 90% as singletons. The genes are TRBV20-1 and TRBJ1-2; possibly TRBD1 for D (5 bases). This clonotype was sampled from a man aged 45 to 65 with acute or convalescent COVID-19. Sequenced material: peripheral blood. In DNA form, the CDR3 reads TGCAGTGCTGGTGCTGGGGCTGGCGGCTACACCTTC. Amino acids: CSAGAGAGGYTF.